This TCR beta chain was sequenced during a study of blood T cell repertoires in COVID-19. Overall study: Sites in the United States, Italy and Spain provided acute and convalescent COVID-19 samples. PBMCs, B-cell-depleted T cells, or T cells were the source of the cDNA or gDNA that made up the material.

Libraries were prepared by immunoSEQ multiplex PCR; TCRdb keeps only in-frame clonotypes and omits some of them. The sample has fewer than 500,000 clones; about 90% are singletons. This clone was seen more than once but under ten times. Germline CDR1 LNHDA, CDR2 SQIVND (reference sequence). J gave up 3 bases and V 5 bases, and 5 bases lay outside the gene matches. The CDR3 length is 15 residues. J is TRBJ1-3 and V is TRBV19; TRBD1 agrees at 9 bases. Sequencing was done on a sample of peripheral blood. The source of this sequence is a man between 18 and 35 years old with COVID-19, enrolled during active disease. The CDR3 is CASSPQGAGGNTIYF. CDR3 nucleotide sequence: TGTGCCAGTAGTCCACAGGGGGCTGGTGGAAACACCATATATTTT. The full variable domain, its missing parts supplied by reference TRBV19 and TRBJ1-3, is DGGITQSPKYLFRKEGQNVTLSCEQNLNHDAMYWYRQDPGQGLRLIYYSQIVNDFQKGDIAEGYSVSREKKESFPLTVTSAQKNPTAFYLCASSPQGAGGNTIYFGEGSWLTVV.